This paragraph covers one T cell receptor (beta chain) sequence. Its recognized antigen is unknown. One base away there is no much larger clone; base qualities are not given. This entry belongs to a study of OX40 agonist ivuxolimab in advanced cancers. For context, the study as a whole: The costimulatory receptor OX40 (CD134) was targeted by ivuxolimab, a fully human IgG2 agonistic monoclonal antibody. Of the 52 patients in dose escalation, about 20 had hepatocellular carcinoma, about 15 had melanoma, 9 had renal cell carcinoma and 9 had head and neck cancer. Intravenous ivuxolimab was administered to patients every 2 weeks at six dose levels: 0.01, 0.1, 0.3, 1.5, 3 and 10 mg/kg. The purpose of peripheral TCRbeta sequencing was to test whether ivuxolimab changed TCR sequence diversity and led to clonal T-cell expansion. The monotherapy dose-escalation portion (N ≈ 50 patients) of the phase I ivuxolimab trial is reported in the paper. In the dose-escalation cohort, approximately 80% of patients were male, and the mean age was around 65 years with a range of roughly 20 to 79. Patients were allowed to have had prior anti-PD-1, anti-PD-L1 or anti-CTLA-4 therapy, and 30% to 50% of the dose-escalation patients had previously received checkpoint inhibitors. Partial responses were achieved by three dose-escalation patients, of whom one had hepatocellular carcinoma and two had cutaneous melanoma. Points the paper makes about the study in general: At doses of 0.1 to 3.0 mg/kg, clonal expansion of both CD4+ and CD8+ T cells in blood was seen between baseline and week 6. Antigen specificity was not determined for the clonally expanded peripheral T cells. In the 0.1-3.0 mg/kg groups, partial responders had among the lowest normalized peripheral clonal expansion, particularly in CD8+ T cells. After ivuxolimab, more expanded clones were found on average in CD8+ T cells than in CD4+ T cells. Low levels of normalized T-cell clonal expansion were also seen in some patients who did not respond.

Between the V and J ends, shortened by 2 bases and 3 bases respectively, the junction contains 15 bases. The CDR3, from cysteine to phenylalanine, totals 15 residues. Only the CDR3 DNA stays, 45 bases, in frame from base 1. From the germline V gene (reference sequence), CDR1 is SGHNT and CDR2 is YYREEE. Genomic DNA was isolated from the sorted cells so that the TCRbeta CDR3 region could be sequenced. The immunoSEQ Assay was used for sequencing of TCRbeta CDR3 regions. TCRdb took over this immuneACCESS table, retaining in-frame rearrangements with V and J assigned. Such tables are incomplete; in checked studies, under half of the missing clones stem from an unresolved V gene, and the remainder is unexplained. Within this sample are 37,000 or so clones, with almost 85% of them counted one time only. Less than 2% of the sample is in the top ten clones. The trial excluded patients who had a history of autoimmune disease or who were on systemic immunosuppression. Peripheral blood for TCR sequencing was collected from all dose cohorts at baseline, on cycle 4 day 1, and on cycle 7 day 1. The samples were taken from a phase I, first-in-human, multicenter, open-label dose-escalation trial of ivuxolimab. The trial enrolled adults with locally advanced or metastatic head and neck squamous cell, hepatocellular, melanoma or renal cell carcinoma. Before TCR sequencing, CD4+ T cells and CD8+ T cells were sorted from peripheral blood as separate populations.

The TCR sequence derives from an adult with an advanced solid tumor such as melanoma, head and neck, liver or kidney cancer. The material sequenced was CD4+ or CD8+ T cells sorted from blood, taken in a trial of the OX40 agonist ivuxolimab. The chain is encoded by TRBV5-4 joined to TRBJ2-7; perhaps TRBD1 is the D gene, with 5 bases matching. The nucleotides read TGTGCCAGCAGCTTTGTAGGGGCCTCATACTACGAGCAGTACTTC. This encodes CASSFVGASYYEQYF. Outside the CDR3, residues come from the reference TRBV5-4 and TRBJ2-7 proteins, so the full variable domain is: ETGVTQSPTHLIKTRGQQVTLRCSSQSGHNTVSWYQQALGQGPQFIFQYYREEENGRGNFPPRFSGLQFPNYSSELNVNALELDDSALYLCASSFVGASYYEQYFGPGTRLTVT.